This paragraph reports one T cell receptor (beta chain). The antigen is not known. The CDR3 is made up of 15 amino acids. The germline CDR1 and CDR2 sequences are SGHRS and YFSETQ. V was pared by 0 bases and J by 0 bases, with 9 bases between. The single heparinised draw taken from each donor contained around 100 mL of blood on average. Sorting gave populations that all exceeded 95% purity. Reverse transcription of all isolated RNA meant that expressed TCRB transcripts were sequenced. Clones were read by immunoSEQ multiplex PCR, and TCRdb kept only the in-frame ones, dropping some. The sample shows hundreds of thousands of clones, about 12% of them seen only once. This sample stems from a study of beta chain features in type 1 diabetes. Study-level points and caveats: Relative to healthy donors, patients appeared to have naive, central memory and Treg TCRB repertoires that were more similar.

The source material was naive CD4+ T cells from blood. The TCR originated in a young man in good health. The chain recombines TRBV5-1 with TRBJ1-2; D unresolved. The CDR3 sequence is CASSLAARANYGYTF. Written as DNA, the CDR3 is TGCGCCAGCAGCTTGGCAGCTAGAGCTAACTATGGCTACACCTTC.